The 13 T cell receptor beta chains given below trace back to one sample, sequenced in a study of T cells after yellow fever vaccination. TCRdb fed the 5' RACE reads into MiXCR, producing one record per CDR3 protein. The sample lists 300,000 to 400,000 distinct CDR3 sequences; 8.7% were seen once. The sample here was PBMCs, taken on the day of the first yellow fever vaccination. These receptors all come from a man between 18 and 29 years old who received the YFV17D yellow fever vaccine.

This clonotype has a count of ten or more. The DNA of the CDR3 is TGTGCCACCGGCGGCGTGGCAGAACAAGAGACCCAGTACTTC. Its translation: CATGGVAEQETQYF. The genes are TRBV15 and TRBJ2-5; D is ambiguous. V dropped 8 bases and J dropped 2 bases, with 15 bases sitting between them. CDR3 length: 14 amino acids. The germline V gene has CDR1 LNHNV and CDR2 YYDKDF (reference sequence).

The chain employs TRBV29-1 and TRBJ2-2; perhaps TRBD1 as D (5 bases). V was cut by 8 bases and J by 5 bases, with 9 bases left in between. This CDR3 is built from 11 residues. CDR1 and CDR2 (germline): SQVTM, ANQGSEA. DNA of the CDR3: TGCAGCTATAGGGGAACCGGGGAGCTGTTTTTT. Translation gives CSYRGTGELFF.

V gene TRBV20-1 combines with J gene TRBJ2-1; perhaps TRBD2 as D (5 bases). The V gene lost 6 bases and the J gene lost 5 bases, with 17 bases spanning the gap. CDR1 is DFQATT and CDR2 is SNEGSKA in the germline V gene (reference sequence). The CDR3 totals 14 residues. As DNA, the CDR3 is TGCAGTGCCCCAGATCGCAGCGGTAACAATGAGCAGTTCTTC. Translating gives CSAPDRSGNNEQFF.

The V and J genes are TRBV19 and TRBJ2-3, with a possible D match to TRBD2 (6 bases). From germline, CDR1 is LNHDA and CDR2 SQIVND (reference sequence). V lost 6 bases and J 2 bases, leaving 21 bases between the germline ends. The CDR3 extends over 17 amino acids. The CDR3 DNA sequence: TGTGCCAGTAGCTCCTCGGGAGCCCCCCACATCACAGATACGCAGTATTTT. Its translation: CASSSSGAPHITDTQYF. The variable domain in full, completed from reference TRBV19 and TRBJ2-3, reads DGGITQSPKYLFRKEGQNVTLSCEQNLNHDAMYWYRQDPGQGLRLIYYSQIVNDFQKGDIAEGYSVSREKKESFPLTVTSAQKNPTAFYLCASSSSGAPHITDTQYFGPGTRLTVL.

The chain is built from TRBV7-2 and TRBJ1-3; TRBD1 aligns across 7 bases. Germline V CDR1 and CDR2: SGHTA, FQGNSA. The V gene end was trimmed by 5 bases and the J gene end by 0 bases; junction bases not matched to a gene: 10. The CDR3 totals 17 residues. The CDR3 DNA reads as TGTGCCAGCAGCCCGAACCGGGACAGCTACTCTGGAAACACCATATATTTT. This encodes CASSPNRDSYSGNTIYF.

The CDR3 here is CASSQGLAGGPHNEQFF. The CDR3 bases are TGCGCCAGCAGCCAAGGACTAGCGGGGGGCCCACACAATGAGCAGTTCTTC. This chain links TRBV4-3 with TRBJ2-1; 13 bases align to TRBD2. The J segment lost 5 bases and the V segment lost 1 base, leaving 5 bases of the junction unmatched. This CDR3 has 17 amino acids. Germline V gene lookup returns CDR1 LGHNA and CDR2 YSLEER.

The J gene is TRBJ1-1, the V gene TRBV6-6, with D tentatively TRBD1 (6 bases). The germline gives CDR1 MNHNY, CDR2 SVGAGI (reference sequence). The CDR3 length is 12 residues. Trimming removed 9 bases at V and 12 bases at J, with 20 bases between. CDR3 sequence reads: CASSGAPNVPFF. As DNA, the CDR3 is TGTGCCAGTTCAGGGGCCCCCAATGTACCTTTCTTT.

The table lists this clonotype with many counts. The CDR3 DNA is TGTGCCAGCAGCTTAGGGACTCGGACTAGCGAGTATTTT. Its protein product is CASSLGTRTSEYF. The chain links TRBV11-2 to TRBJ2-3; the match to TRBD2 covers 9 bases. After removal of 1 base from V and 13 bases from J, the junction contained 6 bases not matched to a gene. The CDR3 sequence is 13 residues long. Germline CDR1 SGHAT, CDR2 FQNNGV. Together with reference TRBV11-2 and TRBJ2-3, the CDR3 gives the full variable domain: EAGVAQSPRYKIIEKRQSVAFWCNPISGHATLYWYQQILGQGPKLLIQFQNNGVVDDSQLPKDRFSAERLKGVDSTLKIQPAKLEDSAVYLCASSLGTRTSEYFGPGTRLTVL.

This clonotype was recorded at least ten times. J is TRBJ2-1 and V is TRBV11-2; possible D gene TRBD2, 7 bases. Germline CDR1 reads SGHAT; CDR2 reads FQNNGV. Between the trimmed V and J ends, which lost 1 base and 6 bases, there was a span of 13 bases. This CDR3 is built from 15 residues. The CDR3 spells CASSLAGGPSNEQFF. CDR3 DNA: TGTGCCAGCAGCTTAGCCGGGGGGCCTAGCAATGAGCAGTTCTTC.

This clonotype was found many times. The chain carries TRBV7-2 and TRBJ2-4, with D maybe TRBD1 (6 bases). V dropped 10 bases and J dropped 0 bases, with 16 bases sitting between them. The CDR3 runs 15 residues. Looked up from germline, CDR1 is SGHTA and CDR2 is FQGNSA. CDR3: CATSVGAAAKNIQYF. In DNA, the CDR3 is TGTGCCACCTCCGTGGGGGCTGCAGCCAAAAACATTCAGTACTTC.

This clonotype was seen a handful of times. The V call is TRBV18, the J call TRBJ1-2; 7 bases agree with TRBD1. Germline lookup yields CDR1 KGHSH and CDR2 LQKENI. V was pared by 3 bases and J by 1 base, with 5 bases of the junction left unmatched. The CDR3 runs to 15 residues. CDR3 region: CASSPQTGNNYGYTF. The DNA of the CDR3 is TGTGCCAGCTCACCTCAGACAGGGAATAACTATGGCTACACCTTC. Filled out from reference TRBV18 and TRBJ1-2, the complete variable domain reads NAGVMQNPRHLVRRRGQEARLRCSPMKGHSHVYWYRQLPEEGLKFMVYLQKENIIDESGMPKERFSAEFPKEGPSILRIQQVVRGDSAAYFCASSPQTGNNYGYTFGSGTRLTVV.

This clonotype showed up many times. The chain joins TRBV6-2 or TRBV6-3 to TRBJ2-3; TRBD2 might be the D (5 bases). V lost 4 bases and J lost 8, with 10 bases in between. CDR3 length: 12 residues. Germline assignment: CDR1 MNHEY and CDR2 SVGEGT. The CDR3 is CASSFVGSTQYF. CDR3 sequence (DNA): TGTGCCAGCAGTTTCGTGGGGAGTACGCAGTATTTT.

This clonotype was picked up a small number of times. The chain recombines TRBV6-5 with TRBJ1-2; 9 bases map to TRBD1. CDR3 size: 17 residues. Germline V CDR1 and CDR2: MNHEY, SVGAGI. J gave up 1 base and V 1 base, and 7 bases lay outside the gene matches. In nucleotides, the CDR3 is TGTGCCAGCAGTTACTGGGGACAGGGAGTCCTTAACTATGGCTACACCTTC. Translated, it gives CASSYWGQGVLNYGYTF.